The rows below give T cell receptor beta chains drawn from one sample of a study of cytomegalovirus exposure and HLA in healthy donors. Using immunoSEQ multiplex PCR, the repertoire was profiled, and TCRdb retains in-frame clones only, with some absent. The table lists approximately 300,000 clones, about nine tenths of them singletons. The material sequenced was PBMCs. These receptor sequences come from a woman aged 25 to 39 in good health and CMV-seropositive. CDR3s include the opening cysteine and the closing phenylalanine or tryptophan. The D gene is left open where the match is weak. The size of a clone is reported for some rows only, either as once, few or many, or as a class for expanded clones.

size: NA
V: TRBV6-1
D: NA
J: TRBJ2-1
DNA: TGTGCCAGCAGACCCGTAGAGCAGTTCTTC
CDR3: CASRPVEQFF

size: NA
V: TRBV9
D: NA
J: TRBJ2-1
DNA: TGTGCCAGCAGCGTAAGTTCTTTGGATTATGAGCAGTTCTTC
CDR3: CASSVSSLDYEQFF

size: NA
V: TRBV5-1
D: TRBD2
J: TRBJ2-1
DNA: TGCGCCACCGCGGGGGAACTAGATTCCTACAATGAGCAGTTCTTC
CDR3: CATAGELDSYNEQFF

size: NA
V: TRBV6-5
D: TRBD2
J: TRBJ2-4
DNA: TGTGCCAGCAGTTACAGGTCGACTAGCGGGGAAAACATTCAGTACTTC
CDR3: CASSYRSTSGENIQYF

size: NA
V: TRBV28
D: TRBD1
J: TRBJ2-7
DNA: TGTGCCAGCACCCCTTCAGGTGTCCACAGGGGCGGCTCCTACGAGCAGTACTTC
CDR3: CASTPSGVHRGGSYEQYF

size: NA
V: TRBV9
D: TRBD2
J: TRBJ2-3
DNA: TGTGCCAGCAGCGTAGTAGGGGGAGCGGGAGCGAATACGCAGTATTTT
CDR3: CASSVVGGAGANTQYF

size: once
V: TRBV2
D: TRBD1
J: TRBJ2-2
DNA: TGTGCCAGCAGAGGACAGGGCGGCACCGGGGAGCTGTTTTTT
CDR3: CASRGQGGTGELFF

size: once
V: TRBV19
D: NA
J: TRBJ1-6
DNA: TGTGCCAGTAGTATAGCCATTGGTAATTCACCCCTCCACTTT
CDR3: CASSIAIGNSPLHF

size: NA
V: TRBV4-3
D: NA
J: TRBJ1-2
DNA: TGCGCCAGCAGCCAAGAGCGTACGGAAGCCGGGACCGAATACCCGAACTATGGCTACACCTTC
CDR3: CASSQERTEAGTEYPNYGYTF

size: NA
V: TRBV6-5
D: NA
J: TRBJ2-2
DNA: TGTGCCAGCAGTTACTTCACCGGGGAGCTGTTTTTT
CDR3: CASSYFTGELFF

size: NA
V: TRBV11-2
D: TRBD1
J: TRBJ1-3
DNA: TGTGCCAGCAGCGAACACAGGGGATGGTCTGGAAACACCATATATTTT
CDR3: CASSEHRGWSGNTIYF

size: NA
V: TRBV5-1
D: NA
J: TRBJ1-3
DNA: TGCGCCAGCAGCTTGGAGAGTCGTCATCTCCTCTCTGGAAACACCATATATTTT
CDR3: CASSLESRHLLSGNTIYF

size: NA
V: TRBV5-6
D: TRBD1
J: TRBJ1-2
DNA: TGTGCCAGCAGCTTGCGCCAGGGGGAATGGTATGGCTACACCTTC
CDR3: CASSLRQGEWYGYTF

size: NA
V: TRBV30
D: NA
J: TRBJ2-6
DNA: TGTGCCTGGAGTGGACAGTTCTCTGGGGCCAACGTCCTGACTTTC
CDR3: CAWSGQFSGANVLTF

size: NA
V: TRBV9
D: NA
J: TRBJ2-1
DNA: TGTGCCAGCAGCGTAGGAGGGAGTGAGCAGTTCTTC
CDR3: CASSVGGSEQFF

size: NA
V: TRBV7-3
D: NA
J: TRBJ2-1
DNA: TGTGCCAGCAGCTCCGACGGTAGCTCCTACAATGAGCAGTTCTTC
CDR3: CASSSDGSSYNEQFF

size: NA
V: TRBV4-3
D: NA
J: TRBJ2-4
DNA: TGCGCCAGCAGCCAAGATCGGGGGGCCAAAAACATTCAGTACTTC
CDR3: CASSQDRGAKNIQYF

size: NA
V: TRBV7-9
D: NA
J: TRBJ2-7
DNA: TGTGCCAGCAGCGCAGGACGGACGAGCTCCTACGAGCAGTACTTC
CDR3: CASSAGRTSSYEQYF

size: NA
V: TRBV9
D: NA
J: TRBJ2-5
DNA: TGTGCCAGCAGCTCTCCATTGGGAGAGACCCAGTACTTC
CDR3: CASSSPLGETQYF

size: once
V: TRBV6-5
D: NA
J: TRBJ2-1
DNA: TGTGCCAGCGCGCTGGAAGACTCCTCCTACAATGAGCAGTTCTTC
CDR3: CASALEDSSYNEQFF

size: NA
V: TRBV6-5
D: TRBD2
J: TRBJ2-1
DNA: TGTGCCAGCAGTTTGACTAGCGGGACCTACAATGAGCAGTTCTTC
CDR3: CASSLTSGTYNEQFF

size: NA
V: TRBV30
D: NA
J: TRBJ1-1
DNA: TGTGCCTTTTCAGACGGCTTGAACACTGAAGCTTTCTTT
CDR3: CAFSDGLNTEAFF

size: NA
V: TRBV9
D: TRBD1
J: TRBJ2-1
DNA: TGTGCCAGCAGCGTAGCCTCACAGGGGAGTACAAATGAGCAGTTCTTC
CDR3: CASSVASQGSTNEQFF

size: NA
V: TRBV27
D: NA
J: TRBJ1-4
DNA: TGTGCCAGCAGCTTAGGACAGACCGCAACTAATGAAAAACTGTTTTTT
CDR3: CASSLGQTATNEKLFF

size: NA
V: TRBV7-6
D: NA
J: TRBJ2-7
DNA: TGTGCCAGCAGCTCAGCGGGCTACGAGCAGTACTTC
CDR3: CASSSAGYEQYF

size: NA
V: TRBV4-1
D: TRBD1
J: TRBJ1-2
DNA: TGCGCCAGCAGCCGCCTAAGGGACAGGAATGGCTACACCTTC
CDR3: CASSRLRDRNGYTF

size: NA
V: TRBV2
D: TRBD1
J: TRBJ2-7
DNA: TGTGCCAGCAGCTGGGACAGGGGCTCCTACGAGCAGTACTTC
CDR3: CASSWDRGSYEQYF

size: NA
V: TRBV28
D: NA
J: TRBJ2-7
DNA: TGTGCCAGCAGTTATCCAGGGATCGAGCAGTACTTC
CDR3: CASSYPGIEQYF

size: NA
V: TRBV19
D: TRBD2
J: TRBJ2-5
DNA: TGTGCCAGTAGCCCGGGACTAGCGGGCCAAGAGACCCAGTACTTC
CDR3: CASSPGLAGQETQYF

size: few
V: TRBV28
D: TRBD1
J: TRBJ2-7
DNA: TGTGCCAGCCGGACAGGGACGGCCTACGAGCAGTACTTC
CDR3: CASRTGTAYEQYF

size: NA
V: TRBV19
D: NA
J: TRBJ2-6
DNA: TGTGCCAGTAGTATCGGTTTAAGACAGACTGGGGCCAACGTCCTGACTTTC
CDR3: CASSIGLRQTGANVLTF

size: NA
V: TRBV7-2
D: NA
J: TRBJ1-1
DNA: TGTGCCAGCAGCCGAGGACAGACTGAAGCTTTCTTT
CDR3: CASSRGQTEAFF

size: NA
V: TRBV28
D: NA
J: TRBJ2-2
DNA: TGTGCCAGCAGAACCCGCGTCGACGGACCCGCCGGGGAGCTGTTTTTT
CDR3: CASRTRVDGPAGELFF

size: NA
V: TRBV9
D: NA
J: TRBJ1-1
DNA: TGTGCCAGCAGCGCGTACTGGGGGACTGAAGCTTTCTTT
CDR3: CASSAYWGTEAFF

size: NA
V: TRBV30
D: TRBD1
J: TRBJ1-5
DNA: TGTGCCTGGAGTGTAACTACAGGGGGAAATCAGCCCCAGCATTTT
CDR3: CAWSVTTGGNQPQHF

size: NA
V: TRBV27
D: NA
J: TRBJ2-7
DNA: TGTGCCAGCAGTTTAAGTAGCGAATCCTACGAGCAGTACTTC
CDR3: CASSLSSESYEQYF

size: NA
V: TRBV5-1
D: NA
J: TRBJ2-7
DNA: TGCGCCAGCAGCTTGGGATGGGGAATCTCCTACGAGCAGTACTTC
CDR3: CASSLGWGISYEQYF